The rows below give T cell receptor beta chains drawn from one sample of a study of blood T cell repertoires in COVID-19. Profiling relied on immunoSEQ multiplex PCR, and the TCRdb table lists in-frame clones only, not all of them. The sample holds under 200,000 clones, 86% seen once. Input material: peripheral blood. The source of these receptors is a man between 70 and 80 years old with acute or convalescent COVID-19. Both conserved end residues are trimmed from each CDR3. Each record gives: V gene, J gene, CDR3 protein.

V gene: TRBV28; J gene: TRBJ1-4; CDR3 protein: ASSPAVEKLF
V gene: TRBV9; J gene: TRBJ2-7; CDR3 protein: ASSSLGETYEQY
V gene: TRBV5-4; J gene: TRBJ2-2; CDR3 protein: ASSDLVVDRDTGELF
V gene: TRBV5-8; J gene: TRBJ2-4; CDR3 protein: ASSPDLRRGIQY
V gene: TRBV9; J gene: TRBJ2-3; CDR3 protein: ASSALAGWADTQY
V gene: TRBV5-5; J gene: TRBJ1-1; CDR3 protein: ASSLVGRGTEAF
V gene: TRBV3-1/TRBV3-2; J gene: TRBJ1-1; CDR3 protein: ASSQGPGGDTEAF
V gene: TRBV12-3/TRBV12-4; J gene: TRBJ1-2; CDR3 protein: ASSFEFYGYT
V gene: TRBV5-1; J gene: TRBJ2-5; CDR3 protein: ASSMARSETQY
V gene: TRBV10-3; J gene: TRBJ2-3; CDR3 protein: AISGQTGGSDTQY
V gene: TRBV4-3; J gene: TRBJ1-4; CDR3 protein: ASSQESPGRGEKLF
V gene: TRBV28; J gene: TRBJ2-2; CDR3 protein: ASNSGGRGTGELF
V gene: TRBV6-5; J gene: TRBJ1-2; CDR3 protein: ASSTPTGYDYGYT